These 29 T cell receptor beta chains came from one sample sequenced in a study of cytotoxic CD8 clonotypes in ibrutinib-treated CLL. Method: immunoSEQ multiplex PCR; TCRdb's copy keeps in-frame clones and lacks some. Of 300,000 to 350,000 clones in the sample, 80% were seen once. The sequencing here drew on PBMCs, taken before ibrutinib treatment. These receptors originate from a human donor with chronic lymphocytic leukemia.

This clone was counted many times. The chain combines TRBV30 with TRBJ2-1; D is undetermined. The CDR3 loop spans 13 amino acids. Deletions cut 6 bases from V and 1 base from J, with 10 bases between. Germline lookup yields CDR1 GTSNPN and CDR2 SVGIG (reference sequence). The DNA of the CDR3 is TGTGCCTGCCAGGAGTCATCCTACAATGAGCAGTTCTTC. It is translated as CACQESSYNEQFF.

J is TRBJ2-2 and V is TRBV6-4; D is unclear. Trimming stripped 6 bases from V and 1 base from J, with 6 bases between. This CDR3 contains 13 residues. CDR1 and CDR2 from the germline V gene are MRHNA and SNTAGT. The CDR3 region is CASSRLNTGELFF. The DNA for the CDR3 is TGTGCCAGCAGCAGGCTGAACACCGGGGAGCTGTTTTTT.

The chain carries TRBV29-1 and TRBJ1-1; D is ambiguous. CDR1 is SQVTM, CDR2 ANQGSEA, per germline. V was clipped by 3 bases and J by 4 bases, with 6 bases between them. This CDR3 is built from 11 residues. The CDR3 nucleotides read TGCAGCGTTGAGGGTATCACTGAAGCTTTCTTT. Translation: CSVEGITEAFF.

The sample holds one count of this clone. The chain has TRBV19 and TRBJ1-1, with D perhaps matching TRBD1 (6 bases). The CDR3 is made up of 13 amino acids. The germline CDR1 and CDR2 sequences are LNHDA and SQIVND (reference sequence). V lost 8 bases and J lost 3, with 13 bases in between. The CDR3 is CASRHRDHTEAFF. The CDR3 DNA sequence: TGTGCCAGTCGCCACAGGGACCACACTGAAGCTTTCTTT.

V usage is TRBV4-1 and J usage is TRBJ2-2; D remains ambiguous. CDR1 is MGHRA, CDR2 YSYEKL, per germline. V was shortened by 0 bases and J by 4 bases, with 21 bases between the two germline ends. The CDR3 runs to 19 residues. The CDR3 sequence: CASSQDSFSYSHITGELFF. The CDR3 DNA reads as TGCGCCAGCAGCCAAGATTCTTTCTCATACTCACACATCACCGGGGAGCTGTTTTTT.

This chain joins TRBV2 and TRBJ2-5; 8 positions match TRBD2. The CDR3 covers 13 residues. V gave up 4 bases and J gave up 4 bases; unmatched junction bases: 2. CDR1 and CDR2 from the germline V gene are SNHLY and FYNNEI. The CDR3 region is CASSVAGPETQYF. The DNA of the CDR3 is TGTGCCAGCAGTGTAGCGGGGCCAGAGACCCAGTACTTC. Supplemented by reference TRBV2 and TRBJ2-5, the full variable domain reads EPEVTQTPSHQVTQMGQEVILRCVPISNHLYFYWYRQILGQKVEFLVSFYNNEISEKSEIFDDQFSVERPDGSNFTLKIRSTKLEDSAMYFCASSVAGPETQYFGPGTRLLVL.

This chain uses TRBV13 with TRBJ1-2, with D possibly being TRBD1 (5 bases). V lost 2 bases, J lost 6 bases, and 13 bases lay in between. The CDR3 consists of 14 residues. In germline, CDR1 is PRHDT, CDR2 FYEKMQ (reference sequence). The CDR3 DNA follows: TGTGCCAGCAGCTTACCGGGCAGGGAGGATGGCTACACCTTC. This codes for CASSLPGREDGYTF.

This clone has more than one count but fewer than ten. The DNA for the CDR3 is TGTGCCAGCAGTGAATTCGGTAACTATGGCTACACCTTC. Translated: CASSEFGNYGYTF. The chain links TRBV6-5 to TRBJ1-2; no firm D call. Germline V CDR1 and CDR2: MNHEY, SVGAGI. V lost 5 bases and J 1 base, leaving 8 bases between the germline ends. There are 13 residues in the CDR3.

The V and J genes are TRBV10-3 and TRBJ2-5; a possible D gene is TRBD2 (5 bases). CDR3 length: 14 amino acids. Germline CDR1 reads ENHRY; CDR2 reads SYGVKD. Trimming left V 5 bases short and J 0 bases short, with 10 bases between. The CDR3 region has the DNA TGTGCCATCAGTAAGGACGGGAACCAAGAGACCCAGTACTTC. Translating gives CAISKDGNQETQYF.

The sample holds a few counts of this clone. This sequence joins TRBV7-8 and TRBJ1-1; TRBD1 aligns across 7 bases. Germline V gene lookup returns CDR1 SGHVS and CDR2 FQNEAQ. Trimming at V came to 6 bases and at J to 1 base, leaving 5 bases not matched to a gene. This CDR3 contains 14 residues. CDR3 sequence reads: CASSRRDRNTEAFF. The CDR3 DNA sequence: TGTGCCAGCAGTCGACGGGACAGGAACACTGAAGCTTTCTTT.

The J gene is TRBJ1-4, the V gene TRBV4-2; 9 bases match TRBD1. Germline V CDR1 and CDR2: LGHNA, YNFKEQ. The trim removed 6 bases at V and 7 bases at J, leaving 6 bases unmatched. The CDR3 sequence is 14 residues long. This CDR3 reads CASRPGTGREKLFF. The CDR3 DNA is TGTGCCAGCAGACCTGGGACAGGGCGTGAAAAACTGTTTTTT.

This clone was counted between two and nine times. This chain joins TRBV4-3 and TRBJ2-5; TRBD2 aligns across 7 bases. The CDR3 length is 16 residues. CDR1 LGHNA and CDR2 YSLEER come from the germline V gene. J gave up 5 bases and V 4 bases, and 13 bases lay outside the gene matches. The CDR3 coding sequence is TGCGCCAGCAGCCCCAGGATGGGGGAGGGCCGTGAGACCCAGTACTTC. Amino acid sequence: CASSPRMGEGRETQYF.

V is TRBV4-1 and J is TRBJ2-7; 9 nucleotides align to TRBD1. Germline V gene data show CDR1 as MGHRA and CDR2 as YSYEKL. The ends lost 4 bases at V and 6 bases at J; junction bases unmatched: 13. The CDR3 is 16 residues long. CDR3 in DNA: TGCGCCAGCAGCCGGAGAGATGGGACAGGGATCGGCGAGCAGTACTTC. Encoded protein: CASSRRDGTGIGEQYF.

The rearrangement joins TRBV5-6 to TRBJ1-1; D unclear. Germline V gives CDR1 SGHDT, CDR2 YYEEEE. This CDR3 is built from 14 residues. Trimming took off 2 bases at V and 4 bases at J, with 12 bases between the two ends. The CDR3 DNA reads as TGTGCCAGCAGCTTCAGCTGGCGGTTCACTGAAGCTTTCTTT. Protein product: CASSFSWRFTEAFF.

The V gene is TRBV6-5, the J gene TRBJ2-1, with D maybe TRBD2 (7 bases). Per germline, CDR1 MNHEY and CDR2 SVGAGI. This CDR3 is built from 12 residues. V was pared by 9 bases and J by 9 bases, with 15 bases between. The CDR3, as DNA: TGTGCCAGTCTAGGGGGGGAGGGTGAGCAGTTCTTC. Amino acids: CASLGGEGEQFF.

This chain uses TRBV7-2 with TRBJ1-1; weak D call: TRBD1 (5 bases). This CDR3 comprises 16 residues. Germline loops: CDR1 SGHTA, CDR2 FQGNSA. V dropped 4 bases and J dropped 0 bases, with 15 bases sitting between them. This chain's CDR3 is CASSSRTTALNTEAFF. The CDR3 nucleotides read TGTGCCAGCAGCTCTAGAACGACAGCGCTGAACACTGAAGCTTTCTTT. The whole variable domain, remainder taken from reference TRBV7-2 and TRBJ1-1, is GAGVSQSPSNKVTEKGKDVELRCDPISGHTALYWYRQSLGQGLEFLIYFQGNSAPDKSGLPSDRFSAERTGGSVSTLTIQRTQQEDSAVYLCASSSRTTALNTEAFFGQGTRLTVV.

This clone came up once. V usage is TRBV4-1 and J usage is TRBJ2-6, with D perhaps TRBD1 (6 bases). Germline lookup yields CDR1 MGHRA and CDR2 YSYEKL. The ends were cut back, 5 bases at V and 0 bases at J, with 14 bases in the middle. The CDR3 extends over 17 amino acids. CDR3 coding DNA: TGCGCCAGCAGCACGCGACAGGAAAACTCTGGGGCCAACGTCCTGACTTTC. This translates into CASSTRQENSGANVLTF.

This rearrangement joins TRBV9 to TRBJ2-1, with TRBD1 identical over 8 bases. The V gene's germline CDR1 is SGDLS and CDR2 YYNGEE. CDR3 size: 16 residues. The trim removed 4 bases at V and 7 bases at J, leaving 13 bases unmatched. Here the CDR3 DNA reads TGTGCCAGCAGCTATCAGGGGGCGACCCCCCGAAATGAGCAGTTCTTC. Amino acid sequence: CASSYQGATPRNEQFF.

A single count supports this clone. The CDR3 sequence: CASSLFKVTETQYF. DNA for the CDR3: TGTGCCAGCAGTTTATTCAAGGTTACTGAGACCCAGTACTTC. This chain connects TRBV28 to TRBJ2-5; the D is unclear. This CDR3 comprises 14 residues. Trimming took 1 base from V and 5 from J, leaving 11 bases between them. Germline-derived CDR1 and CDR2 are MDHEN and SYDVKM.

This clone was found once. Here the CDR3 reads CASSSKGGTEAFF. The CDR3 DNA follows: TGTGCCAGCAGCTCCAAGGGGGGCACTGAAGCTTTCTTT. The V gene is TRBV7-2, the J gene TRBJ1-1, with D possibly matching TRBD1 (6 bases). CDR1 and CDR2 (germline): SGHTA, FQGNSA. V lost 4 bases, J lost 4 bases, and 10 bases lay in between. The CDR3 sequence is 13 residues long.

V usage is TRBV7-8 and J usage is TRBJ2-7; TRBD2 agrees at 8 bases. The germline gives CDR1 SGHVS, CDR2 FQNEAQ. This CDR3 comprises 17 residues. Trimming took 6 bases from V and 3 from J; bases not matched to a gene: 16. The CDR3 coding sequence is TGTGCCAGCAGGCGGGGTAGCGGGAAGGACGGACACTACGAGCAGTACTTC. It is translated as CASRRGSGKDGHYEQYF.

The chain uses TRBV5-1 and TRBJ2-7; perhaps TRBD1 as D (6 bases). Germline values: CDR1 SGHRS, CDR2 YFSETQ. Between the trimmed V and J ends, which lost 4 bases and 4 bases, there was a span of 18 bases. The CDR3 is made up of 15 amino acids. CDR3 sequence: CASSPYAGVGYEQYF. CDR3 nucleotides: TGCGCCAGCAGCCCCTACGCAGGGGTCGGGTACGAGCAGTACTTC.

This clone was picked up a small number of times. This chain connects TRBV7-3 to TRBJ2-5; TRBD2 agrees at 8 bases. The J segment lost 5 bases and the V segment lost 5 bases, leaving 7 bases of the junction unmatched. The CDR3 is made up of 14 amino acids. Germline lookup yields CDR1 SGHTA and CDR2 FQGTGA. The chain's CDR3 is CASSATSGRETQYF. In DNA form, the CDR3 reads TGTGCCAGCAGCGCTACTAGCGGTAGGGAGACCCAGTACTTC.

The chain carries TRBV5-4 and TRBJ2-3; 10 bases are shared with TRBD2. The junction had 8 bases not matched to a gene; V was cut back by 0 bases and J by 4 bases. This CDR3 has 17 amino acids. Per the germline V gene, CDR1 is SGHNT and CDR2 is YYREEE (reference sequence). The CDR3 is CASSLAGSGRAADTQYF. CDR3 nucleotides: TGTGCCAGCAGCTTGGCCGGGAGCGGGAGGGCCGCAGATACGCAGTATTTT. Based on the CDR3 plus reference TRBV5-4 and TRBJ2-3, the full variable domain is ETGVTQSPTHLIKTRGQQVTLRCSSQSGHNTVSWYQQALGQGPQFIFQYYREEENGRGNFPPRFSGLQFPNYSSELNVNALELDDSALYLCASSLAGSGRAADTQYFGPGTRLTVL.

This chain uses TRBV6-5 with TRBJ2-3; no reliable D call. In germline, CDR1 is MNHEY, CDR2 SVGAGI. V was shortened by 2 bases and J by 0 bases, with 6 bases between the two germline ends. The CDR3 extends over 14 amino acids. The CDR3: CASSYQLSTDTQYF. The CDR3 nucleotides are TGTGCCAGCAGTTACCAGCTGAGCACAGATACGCAGTATTTT.

The chain has TRBV11-2 and TRBJ2-7; the D is unclear. The CDR3 is 11 amino acids. V gave up 2 bases and J gave up 6 bases, with 5 bases separating them. Per germline, CDR1 SGHAT and CDR2 FQNNGV. In DNA, the CDR3 is TGTGCCAGCAGCTTACGTGGCGAGCAGTACTTC. This codes for CASSLRGEQYF.

As DNA, the CDR3 is TGTGCCAGCAGTGTCGAGGATTCGGCCACTGAAGCTTTCTTT. As protein: CASSVEDSATEAFF. The rearrangement links TRBV2 to TRBJ1-1, with unresolved D. Per germline, CDR1 SNHLY and CDR2 FYNNEI. Trimming took off 4 bases at V and 4 bases at J, with 13 bases between the two ends. The CDR3 has 14 residues.

The chain has TRBV5-1 and TRBJ2-7; D could derive from TRBD1 or TRBD2 (5 bases each). CDR3 length equals 13 residues. Germline V gives CDR1 SGHRS, CDR2 YFSETQ. The germline V and J ends were trimmed by 4 bases and 2 bases, with 10 bases remaining between them. CDR3 in amino acids: CASSGDLPYEQYF. The CDR3 nucleotides read TGCGCCAGCAGCGGGGACCTCCCCTACGAGCAGTACTTC.

This sequence joins TRBV5-1 and TRBJ2-1, with D possibly TRBD1 on 5 matching bases. This CDR3 has 18 residues. With 2 bases removed from V and 6 bases from J, the gap between germline ends came to 24 bases. The germline V gene encodes CDR1 SGHRS and CDR2 YFSETQ. This CDR3 reads CASSFEGPDIHTFNEQFF. CDR3 DNA: TGCGCCAGCAGCTTTGAAGGTCCGGACATTCATACGTTCAATGAGCAGTTCTTC.